Listed below are T cell receptor beta chains from one sample, sequenced in a study of T cell responses to AZD1222 COVID-19 vaccine. Sequenced by immunoSEQ multiplex PCR; TCRdb stores in-frame clones only, minus some. The sample consists of 90,000 to 120,000 clones, about 85% of them appearing once. Sample: peripheral blood, taken on day 0 of AZD1222 vaccination. Receptor source: an adult in good health. Both conserved end residues are part of each CDR3. A D gene is named only where the DNA matches it firmly. Expanded clones get a size class; other rows say once, few or many, or leave the size out.

v_call,j_call,clone_size,d_call,cdr3_nt,cdr3_aa
TRBV7-2,TRBJ2-3,-,TRBD2,TGTGCCAGCAGCCGGGGACTAGCGACAGATACGCAGTATTTT,CASSRGLATDTQYF
TRBV5-6,TRBJ1-3,-,-,TGTGCCAGCAGCTTTGGTTCCTCTGGAAACACCATATATTTT,CASSFGSSGNTIYF
TRBV28,TRBJ1-2,-,-,TGTGCCAGCAGTTTAGAGGGCCAGTACTACTATGGCTACACCTTC,CASSLEGQYYYGYTF
TRBV9,TRBJ1-3,-,TRBD1,TGTGCCAGCAGCGAAACAGGGGGCGCCCCTGGAAACACCATATATTTT,CASSETGGAPGNTIYF
TRBV7-2,TRBJ2-1,-,TRBD2,TGTGCCAGCAGCTTAGATGGCGGGAGAGCGTTCTCTGAGCAGTTCTTC,CASSLDGGRAFSEQFF
TRBV30,TRBJ1-3,-,TRBD1,TGTGCCTGGGGACAGGGTTCTGGAAACACCATATATTTT,CAWGQGSGNTIYF
TRBV5-4,TRBJ1-2,-,-,TGTGCCAGCAGCCCTTCACTTGCTTCGGGGGGCTACACCTTC,CASSPSLASGGYTF
TRBV3-1/TRBV3-2,TRBJ1-2,-,-,TGTGCCAGCAGCCAAGCTGGGGTCTATGGCTACACCTTC,CASSQAGVYGYTF
TRBV28,TRBJ1-1,-,-,TGTGCCAGCAGCCCACGACCCACTGAAGCTTTCTTT,CASSPRPTEAFF
TRBV7-8,TRBJ1-5,-,-,TGTGCCAGCCAACTCACAGGGAATCAGCCCCAGCATTTT,CASQLTGNQPQHF
TRBV7-3,TRBJ2-7,-,TRBD2,TGTGCCAGCAGCCATGGGGCTAGCGGGACCTACGAGCAGTACTTC,CASSHGASGTYEQYF
TRBV7-3,TRBJ1-6,-,-,TGTGCCAGCAGCTTAGGGGTTTTGGGTTCACCCCTCCACTTT,CASSLGVLGSPLHF
TRBV18,TRBJ1-1,-,-,TGTGCCAGCTCACCACCCGGGGCGTTGGAAGCTTTCTTT,CASSPPGALEAFF
TRBV2,TRBJ1-5,many,-,TGTGCCAGCAGCGCGGCATTCTCGGGGAGGAATCAGCCCCAGCATTTT,CASSAAFSGRNQPQHF
TRBV9,TRBJ2-2,-,-,TGTGCCAGCAGCGTAGCTTGGGGGGCGCTGGCCACCGGGGAGCTGTTTTTT,CASSVAWGALATGELFF
TRBV6-6,TRBJ1-5,-,-,TGTGCCAGCAGCCGAACCAGGGACAGCAATCAGCCCCAGCATTTT,CASSRTRDSNQPQHF
TRBV9,TRBJ1-1,-,-,TGTGCCAGCAGCCCAACATCTGGGAACACTGAAGCTTTCTTT,CASSPTSGNTEAFF
TRBV6-4,TRBJ2-1,-,TRBD2,TGTGCCAGCAGTCCGGCTAGCGGGAGCGGGAACAATGAGCAGTTCTTC,CASSPASGSGNNEQFF
TRBV5-1,TRBJ2-3,few,-,TGCGCCAGCAGCTTGGGACAGGTTGGCGATACGCAGTATTTT,CASSLGQVGDTQYF
TRBV2,TRBJ2-1,-,TRBD2,TGTGCCGTTGCGGGAGAGAATGAGCAGTTCTTC,CAVAGENEQFF
TRBV29-1,TRBJ1-3,-,-,TGCAGCGTTGCAGCCCCAGGGGACACCATATATTTT,CSVAAPGDTIYF
TRBV6-2/TRBV6-3,TRBJ2-1,-,-,TGTGCCAGCAGTTACGCGGGGAGCTCCTACAATGAGCAGTTCTTC,CASSYAGSSYNEQFF
TRBV5-1,TRBJ1-4,-,TRBD1,TGCGCCAGCAGCTTGACCCGGACAGGGGGCATTGAAAAACTGTTTTTT,CASSLTRTGGIEKLFF
TRBV18,TRBJ1-2,few,TRBD1,TGTGCCAGCTCACCCAGGGACAGTTTTAACTATGGCTACACCTTC,CASSPRDSFNYGYTF
TRBV6-5,TRBJ1-2,-,-,TGTGCCGGGGGCAACTATGGCTACACCTTC,CAGGNYGYTF